Presented here are 8 T cell receptor beta chains from one specimen sequenced in a study of CD8 T cells in ankylosing spondylitis. TCRdb recomputed calls from the 5' RACE reads with MiXCR, one row per CDR3 protein. There are fewer than 550,000 distinct CDR3 sequences in the sample; approximately 5% occur only once, and under 4.5% lies in the top ten. For these TCRs, the target antigens are not known. Findings and caveats of the study: In ankylosing spondylitis blood, a motif of fewer than 10 highly homologous TCR beta variants appeared characteristic.

The sample was blood, either unsorted or a sorted T cell fraction (not recorded which). The origin of the receptors is a male donor with ankylosing spondylitis.

Comments on this clonotype: This may arise from a read error, as a much more abundant clone is one base away. The chain carries TRBV11-2 and TRBJ1-1, with D perhaps matching TRBD1 (6 bases). CDR1 SGHAT and CDR2 FQNNGV come from the germline V gene. The germline V and J ends were trimmed by 7 bases and 3 bases, with 18 bases remaining between them. The CDR3 has 15 residues. In nucleotides, the CDR3 is TGTGCCAGCACCAACCGACAGGTTATGTACACTGAAGCTTTCTTT. Translating it yields CASTNRQVMYTEAFF.

This clonotype has at least ten counts. This chain links TRBV20-1 with TRBJ1-1; no clear D. The CDR3 is made up of 14 amino acids. Germline lookup yields CDR1 DFQATT and CDR2 SNEGSKA (reference sequence). V was pared by 2 bases and J by 1 base, with 11 bases between. CDR3 nucleotide sequence: TGCAGTGCTAGACCTCCCTCAGGGAACACTGAAGCTTTCTTT. Amino acids: CSARPPSGNTEAFF.

This clonotype has a count of ten or more. The chain joins TRBV20-1 to TRBJ2-7; 9 nucleotides line up with TRBD1. Germline V gene data show CDR1 as DFQATT and CDR2 as SNEGSKA (reference sequence). Germline trimming cut 4 bases from V and 9 bases from J; bases unmatched to any gene: 13. The CDR3 totals 14 residues. The CDR3 nucleotides read TGCAGTGCTACACCTGGGACAGGGACTGGGGGGCAGTACTTC. Its translation: CSATPGTGTGGQYF.

The sample holds many counts of this clonotype. V usage is TRBV2 and J usage is TRBJ2-7; the D is unclear. With 4 bases removed from V and 6 bases from J, the gap between germline ends came to 7 bases. The germline V gene has CDR1 SNHLY and CDR2 FYNNEI. CDR3 size: 11 residues. The CDR3 loop is CASSGDSEQYF. The CDR3 DNA follows: TGTGCCAGCAGTGGGGATAGCGAGCAGTACTTC.

This clonotype was detected ten times or more. The V call is TRBV27, the J call TRBJ1-1; 7 bases match TRBD1. CDR1 is MNHEY and CDR2 is SMNVEV in the germline V gene (reference sequence). The CDR3 is made up of 15 amino acids. After removal of 5 bases from V and 3 bases from J, the junction contained 9 bases not matched to a gene. CDR3 sequence reads: CASSLRQGGYTEAFF. The CDR3 region has the DNA TGTGCCAGCAGTCTACGACAGGGCGGGTACACTGAAGCTTTCTTT.

At least ten counts were recorded for this clonotype. The chain combines TRBV28 with TRBJ2-7, with 9 bases matching TRBD1. V was pared by 10 bases and J by 7 bases, with 11 bases of the junction left unmatched. This CDR3 spans 13 amino acids. Germline V gene lookup returns CDR1 MDHEN and CDR2 SYDVKM. The CDR3 here is CAIRPQGADEQYF. CDR3 in DNA: TGTGCCATTCGACCACAGGGGGCGGATGAGCAGTACTTC. Combining the CDR3 with reference TRBV28 and TRBJ2-7 gives the whole variable domain DVKVTQSSRYLVKRTGEKVFLECVQDMDHENMFWYRQDPGLGLRLIYFSYDVKMKEKGDIPEGYSVSREKKERFSLILESASTNQTSMYLCAIRPQGADEQYFGPGTRLTVT.

This clonotype was seen many times. J is TRBJ2-5 and V is TRBV5-6; D is unresolved. The germline CDR1 and CDR2 sequences are SGHDT and YYEEEE. CDR3 size: 11 residues. Trimming took 4 bases from V and 5 from J, leaving 6 bases between them. The CDR3 loop reads CASSVKETQYF. The CDR3, as DNA: TGTGCCAGCAGCGTAAAGGAGACCCAGTACTTC.

This clonotype has at least ten counts. The rearrangement joins TRBV7-2 to TRBJ2-1, with 7 positions matching TRBD2. The V and J ends lost 5 bases and 7 bases, in that order; junction bases with no gene match: 8. This CDR3 comprises 14 residues. The germline CDR1 and CDR2 sequences are SGHTA and FQGNSA. For the CDR3, the DNA is TGTGCCAGCAGCCCCTGGGGGGGGATAAATGAGCAGTTCTTC. Encoded protein: CASSPWGGINEQFF.